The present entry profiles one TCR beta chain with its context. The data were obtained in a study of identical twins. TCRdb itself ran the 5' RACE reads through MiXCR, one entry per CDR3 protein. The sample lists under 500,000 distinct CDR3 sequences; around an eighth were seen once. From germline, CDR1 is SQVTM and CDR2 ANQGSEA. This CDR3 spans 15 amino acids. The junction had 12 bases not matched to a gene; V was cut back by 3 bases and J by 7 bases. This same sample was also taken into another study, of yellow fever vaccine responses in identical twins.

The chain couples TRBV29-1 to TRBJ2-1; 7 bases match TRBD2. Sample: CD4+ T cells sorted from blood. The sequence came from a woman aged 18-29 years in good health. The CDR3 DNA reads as TGCAGCGTTGATCTCGGGGGGACTGCCTCTAATGAGCAGTTCTTC. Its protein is CSVDLGGTASNEQFF.